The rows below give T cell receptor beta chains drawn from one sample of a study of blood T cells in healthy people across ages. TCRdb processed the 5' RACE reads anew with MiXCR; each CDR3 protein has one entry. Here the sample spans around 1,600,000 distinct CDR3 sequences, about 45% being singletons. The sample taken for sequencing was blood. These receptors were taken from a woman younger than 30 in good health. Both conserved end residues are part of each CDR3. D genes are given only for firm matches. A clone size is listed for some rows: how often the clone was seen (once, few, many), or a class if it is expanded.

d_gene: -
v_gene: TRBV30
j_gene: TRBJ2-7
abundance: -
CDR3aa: CAWRKGRDLEQYF
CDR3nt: TGTGCCTGGAGAAAGGGAAGGGACCTCGAGCAGTACTTC

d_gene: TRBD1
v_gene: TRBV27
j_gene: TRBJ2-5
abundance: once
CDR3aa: CASSWTGGPQETQYF
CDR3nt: TGTGCCAGCAGTTGGACAGGGGGCCCTCAAGAGACCCAGTACTTC

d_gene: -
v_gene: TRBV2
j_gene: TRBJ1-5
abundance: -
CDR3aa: CASSWTNSNQPQHF
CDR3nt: TGTGCCAGCAGTTGGACAAATAGCAATCAGCCCCAGCATTTT

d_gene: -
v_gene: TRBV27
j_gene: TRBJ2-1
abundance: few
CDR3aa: CASTLRSSYNEQFF
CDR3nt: TGTGCCAGCACCCTAAGAAGTTCCTACAATGAGCAGTTCTTC

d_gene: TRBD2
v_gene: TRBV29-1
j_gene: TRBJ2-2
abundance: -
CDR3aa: CSASGLAGNGELFF
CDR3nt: TGCAGCGCCTCCGGACTAGCGGGGAATGGGGAGCTGTTTTTT

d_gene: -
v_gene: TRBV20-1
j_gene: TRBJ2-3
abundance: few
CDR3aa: CSARDGISGYTDTQYF
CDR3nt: TGCAGTGCTAGAGACGGTATTAGCGGATACACAGATACGCAGTATTTT

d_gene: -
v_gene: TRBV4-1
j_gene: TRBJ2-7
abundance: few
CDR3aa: CASSHDRRSYEQYF
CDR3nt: TGCGCCAGCAGCCACGACAGGCGCTCCTACGAGCAGTACTTC

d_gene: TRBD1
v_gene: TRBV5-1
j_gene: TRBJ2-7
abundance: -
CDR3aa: CASSSLQGARNEQYF
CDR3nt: TGCGCCAGCAGCTCACTACAGGGGGCTCGGAACGAGCAGTACTTC

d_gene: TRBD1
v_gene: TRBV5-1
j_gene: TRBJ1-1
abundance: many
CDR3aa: CASSSDRGNTEAFF
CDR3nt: TGCGCCAGCAGCTCCGACAGGGGGAACACTGAAGCTTTCTTT

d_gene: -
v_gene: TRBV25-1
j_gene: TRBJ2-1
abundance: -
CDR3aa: CASSPISGTQGYNEQFF
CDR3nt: TGTGCCAGCAGTCCGATAAGCGGGACTCAGGGGTACAATGAGCAGTTCTTC

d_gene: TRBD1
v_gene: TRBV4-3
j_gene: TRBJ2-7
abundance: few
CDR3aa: CASSQASSRTGAYEQYF
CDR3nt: TGCGCCAGCAGCCAAGCAAGTAGTAGGACAGGGGCCTACGAGCAGTACTTC

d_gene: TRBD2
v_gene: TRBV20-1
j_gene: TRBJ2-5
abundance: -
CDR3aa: CSPTLAGGETQYF
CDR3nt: TGCAGCCCCACACTAGCGGGGGGAGAGACCCAGTACTTC

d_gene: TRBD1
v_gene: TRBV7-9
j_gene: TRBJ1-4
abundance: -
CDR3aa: CASSVSGGATNEKLFF
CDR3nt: TGTGCCAGCAGCGTTTCAGGGGGGGCGACTAATGAAAAACTGTTTTTT

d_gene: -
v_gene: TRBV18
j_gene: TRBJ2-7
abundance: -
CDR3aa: CASSRTVAREQYF
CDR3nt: TGTGCCAGCTCACGGACGGTTGCTAGGGAGCAGTACTTC

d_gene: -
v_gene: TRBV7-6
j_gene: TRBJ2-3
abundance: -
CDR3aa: CASSPSFSAHTDTQYF
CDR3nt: TGTGCCAGCAGCCCCTCGTTCTCGGCTCACACAGATACGCAGTATTTT

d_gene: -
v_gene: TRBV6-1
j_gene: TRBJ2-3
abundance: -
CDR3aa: CASSDPGDARVDTQYF
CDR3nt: TGTGCCAGCAGTGACCCTGGGGACGCCCGGGTAGATACGCAGTATTTT

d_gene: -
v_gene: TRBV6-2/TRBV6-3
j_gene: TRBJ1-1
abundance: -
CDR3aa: CASSSQSRPNTEAFF
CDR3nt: TGTGCCAGCAGTTCACAATCCCGACCCAACACTGAAGCTTTCTTT

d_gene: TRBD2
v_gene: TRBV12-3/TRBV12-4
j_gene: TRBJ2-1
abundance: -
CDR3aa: CASSQNSGTREFF
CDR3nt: TGTGCCAGCAGTCAGAATAGCGGGACAAGGGAGTTCTTC

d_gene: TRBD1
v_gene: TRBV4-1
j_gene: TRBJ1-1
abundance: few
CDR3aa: CASSRLPGTATEAFF
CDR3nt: TGCGCCAGCAGCCGATTGCCTGGGACAGCCACTGAAGCTTTCTTT

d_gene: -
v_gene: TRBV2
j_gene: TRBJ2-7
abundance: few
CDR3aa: CASRALADASYEQYF
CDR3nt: TGTGCCAGCAGAGCGTTAGCGGATGCCTCCTACGAGCAGTACTTC

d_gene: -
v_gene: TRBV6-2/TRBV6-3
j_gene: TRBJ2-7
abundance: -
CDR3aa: CASGQAGIPYEQYF
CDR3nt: TGTGCCAGCGGCCAGGCAGGTATTCCCTACGAGCAGTACTTC

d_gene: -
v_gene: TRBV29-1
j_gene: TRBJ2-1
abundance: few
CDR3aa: CSVKYSEQFF
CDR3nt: TGCAGCGTCAAGTACAGTGAGCAGTTCTTC

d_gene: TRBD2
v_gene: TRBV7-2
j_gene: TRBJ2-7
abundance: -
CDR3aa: CASSLGTTYYEQYF
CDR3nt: TGTGCCAGCAGTTTGGGGACTACCTACTACGAGCAGTACTTC

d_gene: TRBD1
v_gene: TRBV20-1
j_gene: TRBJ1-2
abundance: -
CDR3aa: CSAEVRDRDYGYTF
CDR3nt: TGCAGTGCAGAAGTCCGGGACAGGGACTATGGCTACACCTTC

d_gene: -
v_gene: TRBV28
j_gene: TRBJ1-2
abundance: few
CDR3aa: CASSVTAPYGYTF
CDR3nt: TGTGCCAGCAGTGTGACAGCCCCCTATGGCTACACCTTC

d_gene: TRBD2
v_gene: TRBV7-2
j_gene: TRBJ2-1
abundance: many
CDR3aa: CASSLWGGTYNEQFF
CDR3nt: TGTGCCAGCAGCTTATGGGGGGGGACGTACAATGAGCAGTTCTTC

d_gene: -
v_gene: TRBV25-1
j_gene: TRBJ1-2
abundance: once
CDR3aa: CASSERNGPQVLSGYTF
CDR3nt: TGTGCCAGCAGTGAACGTAACGGCCCCCAGGTTCTATCTGGCTACACCTTC

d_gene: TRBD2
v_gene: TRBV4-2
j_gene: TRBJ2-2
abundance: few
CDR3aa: CASSQDGVGTSVPGELFF
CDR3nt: TGTGCCAGCAGCCAAGATGGCGTTGGGACTAGCGTACCCGGGGAGCTGTTTTTT

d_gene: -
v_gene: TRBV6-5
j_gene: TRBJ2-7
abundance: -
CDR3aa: CASSYGAGEFEQYF
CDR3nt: TGTGCCAGCAGTTACGGGGCAGGGGAATTCGAGCAGTACTTC

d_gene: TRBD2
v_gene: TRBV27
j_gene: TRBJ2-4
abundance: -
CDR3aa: CASSLIRAGLNIQYF
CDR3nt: TGTGCCAGCAGTTTGATACGAGCGGGATTAAACATTCAGTACTTC

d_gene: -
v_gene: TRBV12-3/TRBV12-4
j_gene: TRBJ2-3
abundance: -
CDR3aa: CANSPRIGRSTDTQYF
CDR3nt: TGTGCCAACAGTCCGCGAATAGGCAGAAGCACAGATACGCAGTATTTT

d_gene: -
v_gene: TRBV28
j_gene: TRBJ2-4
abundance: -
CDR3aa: CASSLTGGLTGSKNIQYF
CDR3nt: TGTGCCAGCAGTTTAACAGGAGGACTAACCGGGAGCAAAAACATTCAGTACTTC

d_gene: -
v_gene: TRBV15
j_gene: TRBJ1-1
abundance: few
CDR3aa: CATSRASSYTEAFF
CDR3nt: TGTGCCACCAGCAGAGCATCATCGTACACTGAAGCTTTCTTT

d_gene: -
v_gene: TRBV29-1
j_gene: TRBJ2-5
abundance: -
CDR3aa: CSVSSGGAGEQYF
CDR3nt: TGCAGCGTTTCCTCAGGGGGCGCGGGGGAGCAGTACTTC

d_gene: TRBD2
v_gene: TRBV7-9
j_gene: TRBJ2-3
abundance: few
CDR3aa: CASSFLAGAGTDTQYF
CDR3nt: TGTGCCAGCAGCTTCCTAGCGGGGGCAGGGACAGATACGCAGTATTTT

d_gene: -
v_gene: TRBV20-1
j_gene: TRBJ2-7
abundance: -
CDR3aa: CSARSRTGFEQYF
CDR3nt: TGCAGTGCTAGGAGTCGTACAGGGTTCGAGCAGTACTTC

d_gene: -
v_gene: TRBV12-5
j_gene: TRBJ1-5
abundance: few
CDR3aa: CASGNHQGLQHF
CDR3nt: TGTGCTAGTGGTAACCACCAGGGTCTCCAGCATTTT

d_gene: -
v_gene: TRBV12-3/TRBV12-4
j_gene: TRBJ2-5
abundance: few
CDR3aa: CASSARGQETQYF
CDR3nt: TGTGCCAGCAGTGCCAGGGGCCAAGAGACCCAGTACTTC

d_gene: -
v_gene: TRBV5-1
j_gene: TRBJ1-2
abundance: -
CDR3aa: CASSFEANYGYTF
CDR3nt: TGCGCCAGCAGCTTCGAAGCTAACTATGGCTACACCTTC

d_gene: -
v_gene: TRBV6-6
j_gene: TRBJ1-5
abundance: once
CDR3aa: CASRGPGMGQPQHF
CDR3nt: TGTGCCAGCAGAGGGCCAGGGATGGGTCAGCCCCAGCATTTT

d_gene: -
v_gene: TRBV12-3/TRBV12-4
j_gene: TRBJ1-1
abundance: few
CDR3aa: CASTLTSPAFF
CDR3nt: TGTGCCAGCACCCTGACCTCCCCAGCTTTCTTT

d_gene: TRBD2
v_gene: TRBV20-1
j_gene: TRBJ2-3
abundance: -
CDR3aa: CSAPASGNTDMQYF
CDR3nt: TGCAGTGCACCGGCTAGCGGTAACACAGATATGCAGTATTTT

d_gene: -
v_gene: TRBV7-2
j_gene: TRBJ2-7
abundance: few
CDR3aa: CASSLYTGLLNNEQYF
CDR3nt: TGTGCCAGCAGCTTATACACAGGGCTCTTAAACAATGAGCAGTACTTC

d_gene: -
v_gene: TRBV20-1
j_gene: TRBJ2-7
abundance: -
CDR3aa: CSARQWKRSSYEQYF
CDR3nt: TGCAGTGCTAGACAATGGAAAAGGTCGTCCTACGAGCAGTACTTC

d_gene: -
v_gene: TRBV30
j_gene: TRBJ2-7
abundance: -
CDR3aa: CAWSVSGLVKYEQYF
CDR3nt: TGTGCCTGGAGTGTATCTGGTCTAGTTAAGTACGAGCAGTACTTC

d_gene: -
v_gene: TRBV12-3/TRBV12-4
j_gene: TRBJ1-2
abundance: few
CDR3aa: CASRIQEGNYGYTF
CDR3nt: TGTGCCAGCAGGATTCAGGAGGGGAACTATGGCTACACCTTC

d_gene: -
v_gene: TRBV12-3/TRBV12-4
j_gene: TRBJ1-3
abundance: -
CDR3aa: CASSRPRGVRPSSGNTIYF
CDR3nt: TGTGCCAGCAGTCGGCCGCGGGGGGTCCGTCCGAGCTCTGGAAACACCATATATTTT

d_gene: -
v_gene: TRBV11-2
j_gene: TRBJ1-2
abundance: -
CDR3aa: CASSPNRDDYTF
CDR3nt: TGTGCCAGCAGCCCAAACAGGGATGACTACACCTTC

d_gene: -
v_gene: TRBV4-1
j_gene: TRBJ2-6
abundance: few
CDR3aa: CASSQGGGISGANVLTF
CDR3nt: TGCGCCAGCAGCCAAGGAGGTGGGATCTCTGGGGCCAACGTCCTGACTTTC

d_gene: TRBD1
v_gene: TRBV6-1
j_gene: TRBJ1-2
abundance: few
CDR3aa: CASSGDRTNYGYTF
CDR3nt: TGTGCCAGCAGTGGGGACAGGACTAACTATGGCTACACCTTC

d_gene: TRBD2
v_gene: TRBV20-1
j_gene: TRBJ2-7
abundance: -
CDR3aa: CSANSGRTIYEQYF
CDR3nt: TGCAGTGCTAATAGCGGGAGGACCATCTACGAGCAGTACTTC

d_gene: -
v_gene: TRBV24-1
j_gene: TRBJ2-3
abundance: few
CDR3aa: CATSDPGHPTDTQYF
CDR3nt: TGTGCCACCAGTGACCCGGGACACCCCACAGATACGCAGTATTTT

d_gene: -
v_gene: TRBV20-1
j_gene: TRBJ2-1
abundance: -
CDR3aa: CSASWNLYNEQFF
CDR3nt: TGCAGTGCCTCCTGGAACCTCTACAATGAGCAGTTCTTC

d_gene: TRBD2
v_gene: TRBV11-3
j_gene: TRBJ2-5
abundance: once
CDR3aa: CASSSPRGGGENEQYF
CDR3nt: TGTGCCAGCAGCTCGCCCAGGGGCGGGGGGGAAAATGAGCAGTACTTC

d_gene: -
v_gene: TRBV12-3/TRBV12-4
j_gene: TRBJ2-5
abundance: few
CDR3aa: CASSLRSPLRETQYF
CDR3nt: TGTGCCAGCAGCCTCCGGTCCCCCCTTCGGGAGACCCAGTACTTC

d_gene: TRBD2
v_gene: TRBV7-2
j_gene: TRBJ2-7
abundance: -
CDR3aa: CASSPYAGREFDEQYF
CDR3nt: TGTGCCAGCAGCCCCTACGCTGGGCGGGAGTTCGACGAGCAGTACTTC

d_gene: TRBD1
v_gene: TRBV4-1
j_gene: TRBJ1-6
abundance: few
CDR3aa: CASSHGGTGLNSPLHF
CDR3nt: TGCGCCAGCAGCCATGGGGGGACAGGACTGAATTCACCCCTCCACTTT

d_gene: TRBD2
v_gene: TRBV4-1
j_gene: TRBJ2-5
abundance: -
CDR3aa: CASIRGGELEQYF
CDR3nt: TGCGCCAGCATCCGGGGGGGAGAGCTAGAGCAGTACTTC

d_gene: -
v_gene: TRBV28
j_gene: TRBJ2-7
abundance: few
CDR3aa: CASGTEDLSYEQYF
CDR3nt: TGTGCCAGCGGGACGGAGGATCTTTCCTACGAGCAGTACTTC